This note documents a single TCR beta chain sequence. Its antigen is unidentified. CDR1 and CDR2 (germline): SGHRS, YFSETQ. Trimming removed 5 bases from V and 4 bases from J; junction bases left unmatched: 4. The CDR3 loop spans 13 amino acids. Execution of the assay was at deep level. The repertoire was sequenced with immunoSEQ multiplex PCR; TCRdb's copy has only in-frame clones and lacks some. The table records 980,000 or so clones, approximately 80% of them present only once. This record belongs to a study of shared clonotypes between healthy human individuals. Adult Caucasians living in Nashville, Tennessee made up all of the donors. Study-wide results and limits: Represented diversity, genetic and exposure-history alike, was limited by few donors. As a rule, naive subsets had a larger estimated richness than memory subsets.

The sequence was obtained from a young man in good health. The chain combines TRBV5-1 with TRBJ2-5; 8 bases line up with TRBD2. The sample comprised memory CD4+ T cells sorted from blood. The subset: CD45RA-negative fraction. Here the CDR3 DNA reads TGCGCCAGCAGGCGGGAGGTGGCAGAGACCCAGTACTTC. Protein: CASRREVAETQYF.